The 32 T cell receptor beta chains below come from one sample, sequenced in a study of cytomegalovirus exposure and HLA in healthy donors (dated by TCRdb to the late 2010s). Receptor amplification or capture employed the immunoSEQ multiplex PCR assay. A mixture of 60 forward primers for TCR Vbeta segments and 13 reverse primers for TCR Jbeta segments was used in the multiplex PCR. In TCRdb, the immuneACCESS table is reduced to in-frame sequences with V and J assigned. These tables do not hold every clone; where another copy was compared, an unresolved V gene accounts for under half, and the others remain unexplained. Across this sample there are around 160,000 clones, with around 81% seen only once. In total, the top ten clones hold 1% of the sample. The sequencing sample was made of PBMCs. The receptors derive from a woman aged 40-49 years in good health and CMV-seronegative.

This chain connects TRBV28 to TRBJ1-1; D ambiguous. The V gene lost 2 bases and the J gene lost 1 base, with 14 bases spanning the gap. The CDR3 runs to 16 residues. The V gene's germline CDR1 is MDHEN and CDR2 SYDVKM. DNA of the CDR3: TGTGCCAGCAGTTTAGGAGGTTCCGGCTCGAACACTGAAGCTTTCTTT. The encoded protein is CASSLGGSGSNTEAFF.

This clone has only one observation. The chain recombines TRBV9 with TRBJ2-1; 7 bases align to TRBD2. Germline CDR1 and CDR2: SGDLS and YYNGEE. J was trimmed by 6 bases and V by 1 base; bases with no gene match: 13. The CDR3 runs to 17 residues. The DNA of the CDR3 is TGTGCCAGCAGCGTATCCGGGCCAGGGAGGGATAGCAATGAGCAGTTCTTC. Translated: CASSVSGPGRDSNEQFF.

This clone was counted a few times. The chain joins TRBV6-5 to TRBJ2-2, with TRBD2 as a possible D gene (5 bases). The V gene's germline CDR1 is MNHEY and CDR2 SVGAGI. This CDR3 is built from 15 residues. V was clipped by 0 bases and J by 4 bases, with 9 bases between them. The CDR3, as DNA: TGTGCCAGCAGTTACTCTCTAGCACCCACCGGGGAGCTGTTTTTT. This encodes CASSYSLAPTGELFF.

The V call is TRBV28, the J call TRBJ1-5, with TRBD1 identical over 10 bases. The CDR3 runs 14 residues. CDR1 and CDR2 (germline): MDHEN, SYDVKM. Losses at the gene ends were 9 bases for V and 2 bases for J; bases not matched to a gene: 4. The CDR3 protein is CASVTGGGNQPQHF. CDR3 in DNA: TGTGCCAGTGTGACAGGGGGCGGCAATCAGCCCCAGCATTTT.

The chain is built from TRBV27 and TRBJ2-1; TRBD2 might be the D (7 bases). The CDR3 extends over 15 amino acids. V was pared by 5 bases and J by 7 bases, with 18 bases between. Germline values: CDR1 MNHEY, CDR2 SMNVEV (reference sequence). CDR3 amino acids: CASSPRGGSANEQFF. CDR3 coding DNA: TGTGCCAGCAGTCCCAGGGGCGGGAGCGCAAATGAGCAGTTCTTC.

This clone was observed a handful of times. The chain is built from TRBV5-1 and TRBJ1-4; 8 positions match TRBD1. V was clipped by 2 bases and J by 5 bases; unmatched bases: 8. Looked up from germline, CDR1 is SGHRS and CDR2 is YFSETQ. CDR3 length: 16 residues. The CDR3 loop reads CASSFSPGQENEKLFF. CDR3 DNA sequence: TGCGCCAGCAGCTTTTCCCCGGGACAGGAGAATGAAAAACTGTTTTTT.

Here the CDR3 DNA reads TGTGCCTGGAGCCCAGGGGGCGTGAGGGAAAAACTGTTTTTT. This codes for CAWSPGGVREKLFF. The chain employs TRBV30 and TRBJ1-4; 8 bases align to TRBD1. The CDR3 is made up of 14 amino acids. The trim removed 3 bases at V and 8 bases at J, leaving 8 bases unmatched. Germline CDR1 and CDR2: GTSNPN and SVGIG (reference sequence).

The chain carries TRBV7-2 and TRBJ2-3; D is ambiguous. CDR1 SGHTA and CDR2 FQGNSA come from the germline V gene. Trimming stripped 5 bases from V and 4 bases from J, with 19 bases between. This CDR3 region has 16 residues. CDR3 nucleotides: TGTGCCAGCAGCCCCGCACTATTCCTGAGCCCAGATACGCAGTATTTT. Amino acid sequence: CASSPALFLSPDTQYF.

For the CDR3, the DNA is TGTGCCAGCAGTGGACTAGCGGGAAATGTCGATACGCAGTATTTT. Protein: CASSGLAGNVDTQYF. The J gene is TRBJ2-3, the V gene TRBV27, with 12 bases aligning to TRBD2. The germline V gene encodes CDR1 MNHEY and CDR2 SMNVEV (reference sequence). The CDR3 sequence is 15 residues long. Trimming took 5 bases from V and 6 from J; bases not matched to a gene: 6.

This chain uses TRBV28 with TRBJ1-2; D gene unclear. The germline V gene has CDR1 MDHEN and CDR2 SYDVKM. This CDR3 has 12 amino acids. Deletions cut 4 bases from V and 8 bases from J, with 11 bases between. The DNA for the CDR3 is TGTGCCAGCAGTTCCCAAGCTCGAGGCTACACCTTC. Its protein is CASSSQARGYTF.

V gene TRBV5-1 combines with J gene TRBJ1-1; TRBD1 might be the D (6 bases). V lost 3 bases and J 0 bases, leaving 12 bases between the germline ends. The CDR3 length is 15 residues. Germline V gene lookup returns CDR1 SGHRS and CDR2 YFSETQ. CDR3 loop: CASSSPTGMNTEAFF. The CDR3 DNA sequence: TGCGCCAGCAGCTCCCCGACAGGTATGAACACTGAAGCTTTCTTT.

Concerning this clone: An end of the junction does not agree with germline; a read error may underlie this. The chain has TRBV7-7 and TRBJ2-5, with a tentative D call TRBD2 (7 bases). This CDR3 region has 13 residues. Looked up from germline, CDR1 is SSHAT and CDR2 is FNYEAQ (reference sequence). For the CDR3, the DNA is TGTGCTAGCAGCTTAGAGGGGGGGACGGCCCAGTACTTC. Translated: CASSLEGGTAQYF.

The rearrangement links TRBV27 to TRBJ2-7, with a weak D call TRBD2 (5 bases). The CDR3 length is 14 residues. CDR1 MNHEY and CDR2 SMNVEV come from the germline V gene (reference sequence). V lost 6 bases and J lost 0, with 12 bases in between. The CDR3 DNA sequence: TGTGCCAGCAGCTCAAGAGGGTTCTCCTACGAGCAGTACTTC. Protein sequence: CASSSRGFSYEQYF.

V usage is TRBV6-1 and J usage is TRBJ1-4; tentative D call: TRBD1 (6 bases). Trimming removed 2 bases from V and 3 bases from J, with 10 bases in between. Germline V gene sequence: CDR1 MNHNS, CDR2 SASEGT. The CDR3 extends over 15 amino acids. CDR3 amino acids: CASSETGWSNEKLFF. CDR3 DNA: TGTGCCAGCAGTGAAACAGGGTGGTCTAATGAAAAACTGTTTTTT.

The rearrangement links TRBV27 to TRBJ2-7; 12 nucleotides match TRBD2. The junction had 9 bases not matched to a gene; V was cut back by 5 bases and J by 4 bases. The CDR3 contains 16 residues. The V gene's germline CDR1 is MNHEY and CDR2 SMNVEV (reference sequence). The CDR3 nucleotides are TGTGCCAGCAGTCCTATAGGGACTAGCGGGCCTTACGAGCAGTACTTC. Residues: CASSPIGTSGPYEQYF.

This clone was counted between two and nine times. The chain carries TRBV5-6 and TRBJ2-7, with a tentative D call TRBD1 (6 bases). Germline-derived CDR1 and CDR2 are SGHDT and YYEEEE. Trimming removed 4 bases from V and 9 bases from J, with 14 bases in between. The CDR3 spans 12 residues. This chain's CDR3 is CASSRPGHGQYF. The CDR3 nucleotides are TGTGCCAGCAGCCGTCCGGGACACGGGCAGTACTTC.

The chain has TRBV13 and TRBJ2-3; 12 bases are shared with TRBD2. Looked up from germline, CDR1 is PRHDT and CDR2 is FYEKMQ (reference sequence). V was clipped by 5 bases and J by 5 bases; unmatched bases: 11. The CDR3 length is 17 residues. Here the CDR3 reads CASSPSTSGRAGDTQYF. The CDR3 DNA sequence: TGTGCCAGCAGCCCCTCGACTAGCGGGAGAGCGGGAGATACGCAGTATTTT.

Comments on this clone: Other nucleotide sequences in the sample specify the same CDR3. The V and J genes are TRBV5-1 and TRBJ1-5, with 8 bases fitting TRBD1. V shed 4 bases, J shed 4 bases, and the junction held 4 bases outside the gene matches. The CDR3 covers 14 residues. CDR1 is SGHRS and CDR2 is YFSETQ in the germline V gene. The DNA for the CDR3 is TGCGCCAGCAGCCCCACAGGGGGTAATCAGCCCCAGCATTTT. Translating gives CASSPTGGNQPQHF. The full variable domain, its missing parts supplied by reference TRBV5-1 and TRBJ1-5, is KAGVTQTPRYLIKTRGQQVTLSCSPISGHRSVSWYQQTPGQGLQFLFEYFSETQRNKGNFPGRFSGRQFSNSRSEMNVSTLELGDSALYLCASSPTGGNQPQHFGDGTRLSIL.

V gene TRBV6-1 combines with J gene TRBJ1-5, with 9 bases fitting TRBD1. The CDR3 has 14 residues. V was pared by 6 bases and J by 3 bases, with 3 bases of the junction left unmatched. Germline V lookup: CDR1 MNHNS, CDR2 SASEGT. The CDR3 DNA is TGTGCCAGCAGCGGGACAGGGCTCAATCAGCCCCAGCATTTT. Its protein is CASSGTGLNQPQHF.

The CDR3 bases are TGTGCCAGCAGCTCGGGTAGCGGGAGAGGTAACAATGAGCAGTTCTTC. This gives the protein CASSSGSGRGNNEQFF. The chain is built from TRBV7-3 and TRBJ2-1, with 9 bases that match TRBD2. With 4 bases clipped from V and 5 bases from J, the junction kept 9 bases outside the gene matches. The CDR3 loop spans 16 amino acids. Germline V gene sequence: CDR1 SGHTA, CDR2 FQGTGA.

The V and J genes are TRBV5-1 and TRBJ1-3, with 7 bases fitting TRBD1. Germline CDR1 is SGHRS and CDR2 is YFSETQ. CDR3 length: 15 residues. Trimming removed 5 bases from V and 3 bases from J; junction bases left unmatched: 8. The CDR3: CASRRDRAGGNTIYF. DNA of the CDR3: TGCGCCAGCAGACGAGACAGGGCCGGTGGAAACACCATATATTTT.

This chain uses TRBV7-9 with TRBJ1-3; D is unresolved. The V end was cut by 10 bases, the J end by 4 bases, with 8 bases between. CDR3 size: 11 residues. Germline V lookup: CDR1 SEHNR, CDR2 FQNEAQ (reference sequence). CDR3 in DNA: TGTGCCATAGATGTCGGAAACACCATATATTTT. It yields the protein CAIDVGNTIYF.

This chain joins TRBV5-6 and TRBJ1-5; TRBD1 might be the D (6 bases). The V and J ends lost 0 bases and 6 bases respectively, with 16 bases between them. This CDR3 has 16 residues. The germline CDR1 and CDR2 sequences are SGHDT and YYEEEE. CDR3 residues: CASSLGGLGLGQPQHF. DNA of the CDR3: TGTGCCAGCAGCTTGGGGGGGCTCGGCCTAGGTCAGCCCCAGCATTTT. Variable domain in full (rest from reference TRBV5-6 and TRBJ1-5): DAGVTQSPTHLIKTRGQQVTLRCSPKSGHDTVSWYQQALGQGPQFIFQYYEEEERQRGNFPDRFSGHQFPNYSSELNVNALLLGDSALYLCASSLGGLGLGQPQHFGDGTRLSIL.

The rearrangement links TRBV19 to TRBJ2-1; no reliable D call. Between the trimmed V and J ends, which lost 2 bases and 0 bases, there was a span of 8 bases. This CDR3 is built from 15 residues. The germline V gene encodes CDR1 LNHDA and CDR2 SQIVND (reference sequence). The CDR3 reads CASSITPTSYNEQFF. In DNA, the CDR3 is TGTGCCAGTAGTATAACTCCCACCTCCTACAATGAGCAGTTCTTC.

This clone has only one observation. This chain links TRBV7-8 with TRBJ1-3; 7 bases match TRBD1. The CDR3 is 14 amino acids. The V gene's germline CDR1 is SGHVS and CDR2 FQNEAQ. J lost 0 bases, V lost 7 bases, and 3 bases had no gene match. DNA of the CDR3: TGTGCCAGCACACAGGGGTCCTCTGGAAACACCATATATTTT. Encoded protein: CASTQGSSGNTIYF.

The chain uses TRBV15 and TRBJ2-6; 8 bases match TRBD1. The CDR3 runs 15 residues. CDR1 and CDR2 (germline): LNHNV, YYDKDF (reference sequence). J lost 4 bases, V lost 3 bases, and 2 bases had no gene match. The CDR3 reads CATSRTGAGANVLTF. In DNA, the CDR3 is TGTGCCACCAGCAGGACAGGGGCCGGGGCCAACGTCCTGACTTTC.

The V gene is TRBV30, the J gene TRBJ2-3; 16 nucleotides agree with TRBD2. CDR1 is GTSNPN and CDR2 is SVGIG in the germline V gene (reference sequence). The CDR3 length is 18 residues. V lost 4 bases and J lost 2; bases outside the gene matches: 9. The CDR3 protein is CAWTLPGLAGGFTDTQYF. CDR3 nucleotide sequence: TGTGCCTGGACTCTACCGGGACTAGCGGGAGGGTTCACAGATACGCAGTATTTT.

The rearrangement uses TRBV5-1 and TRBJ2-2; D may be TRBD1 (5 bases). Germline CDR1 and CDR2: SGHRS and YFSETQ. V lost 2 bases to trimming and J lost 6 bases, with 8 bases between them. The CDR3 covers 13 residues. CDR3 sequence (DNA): TGCGCCAGCAGCTTCAGGGTACCCGGGGAGCTGTTTTTT. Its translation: CASSFRVPGELFF.

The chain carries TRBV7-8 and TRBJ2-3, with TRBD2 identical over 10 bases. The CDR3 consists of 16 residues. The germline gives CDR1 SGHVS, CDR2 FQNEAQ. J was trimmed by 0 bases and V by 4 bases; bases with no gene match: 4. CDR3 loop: CASSSRAGGSTDTQYF. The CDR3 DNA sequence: TGTGCCAGCAGCTCGAGAGCGGGAGGGAGCACAGATACGCAGTATTTT.

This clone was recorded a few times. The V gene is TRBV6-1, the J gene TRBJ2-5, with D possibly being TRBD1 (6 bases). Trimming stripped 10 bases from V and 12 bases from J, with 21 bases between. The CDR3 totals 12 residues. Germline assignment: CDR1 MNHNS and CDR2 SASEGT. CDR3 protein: CATRGQSKSEYF. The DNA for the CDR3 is TGTGCCACCCGAGGACAGTCGAAGTCGGAGTACTTC.

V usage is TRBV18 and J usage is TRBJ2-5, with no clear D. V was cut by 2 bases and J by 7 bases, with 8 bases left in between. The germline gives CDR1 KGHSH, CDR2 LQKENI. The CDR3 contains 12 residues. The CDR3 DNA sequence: TGTGCCAGCTCACCAGAGGTTGGGACCCAGTACTTC. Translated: CASSPEVGTQYF. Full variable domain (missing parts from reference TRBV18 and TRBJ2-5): NAGVMQNPRHLVRRRGQEARLRCSPMKGHSHVYWYRQLPEEGLKFMVYLQKENIIDESGMPKERFSAEFPKEGPSILRIQQVVRGDSAAYFCASSPEVGTQYFGPGTRLLVL.

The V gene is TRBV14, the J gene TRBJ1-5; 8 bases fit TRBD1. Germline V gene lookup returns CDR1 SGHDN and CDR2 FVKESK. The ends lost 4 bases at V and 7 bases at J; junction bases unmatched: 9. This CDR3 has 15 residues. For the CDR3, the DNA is TGTGCCAGCAGCCCTCAGGGGGCGCCGGGGCAGCCCCAGCATTTT. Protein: CASSPQGAPGQPQHF.